Below, 9 T cell receptor beta chains from the same sample are listed, as sequenced in a study of CD8+CD57+ T cells in acquired aplastic anemia. In patients chosen for sequencing, flow cytometry had shown CD8+CD57+ cell expansion. Investigators profiled TCR beta VDJ and CDR3 from genomic DNA template. TCRdb re-derived calls from the reads in MiXCR, one entry per CDR3 protein. The sample has 75,000 to 80,000 distinct CDR3 sequences; under 80% are singletons. What was sequenced was sorted CD4+, CD8+, or CD8+CD57+ T cells (not recorded which) from PBMCs. These receptors all stem from a human donor with aplastic anemia.

The chain recombines TRBV7-6 with TRBJ2-3; D unclear. The V gene lost 4 bases and the J gene lost 0 bases, with 5 bases spanning the gap. The CDR3 is 13 amino acids. Germline lookup yields CDR1 SGHVS and CDR2 FNYEAQ. CDR3 amino acids: CASSSDSTDTQYF. In DNA form, the CDR3 reads TGTGCCAGCAGCTCTGACAGCACAGATACGCAGTATTTT.

The chain joins TRBV19 to TRBJ1-1; no clear D gene. Per the germline V gene, CDR1 is LNHDA and CDR2 is SQIVND (reference sequence). Trimming cost V 3 bases and J 1 base, with 6 bases left between them. The CDR3 is 13 amino acids. The CDR3, as DNA: TGTGCCAGTAGTATGCGGGAGAACACTGAAGCTTTCTTT. Translated, it gives CASSMRENTEAFF.

The chain carries TRBV29-1 and TRBJ2-7; a weak D match, TRBD2 (6 bases). Deletions cut 6 bases from V and 6 bases from J, with 18 bases between. The CDR3 runs 13 residues. The germline gives CDR1 SQVTM, CDR2 ANQGSEA. CDR3 region: CSVAQVAVAEQYF. In DNA, the CDR3 is TGCAGCGTGGCCCAGGTAGCGGTCGCCGAGCAGTACTTC.

The V gene is TRBV2, the J gene TRBJ1-5, with 7 nucleotides matching TRBD1. The trim removed 8 bases at V and 2 bases at J, leaving 6 bases unmatched. The germline V gene encodes CDR1 SNHLY and CDR2 FYNNEI. This CDR3 is 14 amino acids long. The CDR3 DNA reads as TGTGCCAGCGACCGACAGGGCGGCAATCAGCCCCAGCATTTT. It is translated as CASDRQGGNQPQHF.

V gene TRBV5-8 combines with J gene TRBJ2-6; D uncertain. The length of the CDR3 is 15 residues. Germline values: CDR1 SGHTS, CDR2 YDEGEE. Trimming stripped 6 bases from V and 0 bases from J, with 10 bases between. CDR3 sequence (DNA): TGTGCCAGCACCAAGGGCGGCTCTGGGGCCAACGTCCTGACTTTC. It translates to CASTKGGSGANVLTF.

This clonotype was counted between two and nine times. The V and J genes are TRBV20-1 and TRBJ2-5; TRBD1 aligns across 8 bases. CDR1 and CDR2 (germline): DFQATT, SNEGSKA (reference sequence). CDR3 size: 13 residues. V shed 6 bases, J shed 0 bases, and the junction held 3 bases outside the gene matches. CDR3 region: CSARDRYQETQYF. Written as DNA, the CDR3 is TGCAGTGCAAGGGACAGGTACCAAGAGACCCAGTACTTC.

V is TRBV5-1 and J is TRBJ1-2; 7 bases are a match to TRBD1. The germline gives CDR1 SGHRS, CDR2 YFSETQ. V shed 4 bases, J shed 3 bases, and the junction held 12 bases outside the gene matches. The CDR3 consists of 16 residues. CDR3 DNA: TGCGCCAGCAGCCCATCTTCAGGGGGGCCCTACTATGGCTACACCTTC. It yields the protein CASSPSSGGPYYGYTF.

The rearrangement uses TRBV10-2 and TRBJ1-5; a weak D match, TRBD1 (5 bases). The CDR3 is 14 amino acids. Trimming stripped 6 bases from V and 3 bases from J, with 12 bases between. CDR1 WSHSY and CDR2 SAAADI come from the germline V gene. DNA of the CDR3: TGCGCCAGCAGATGGGGGGGAACCAATCAGCCCCAGCATTTT. This gives the protein CASRWGGTNQPQHF.

The chain joins TRBV24-1 to TRBJ1-3; D gene uncertain. V shed 4 bases and J shed 0 bases, with 12 bases lying between them. The V gene's germline CDR1 is KGHDR and CDR2 SFDVKD. There are 16 residues in the CDR3. This chain's CDR3 is CATSDRTGNSGNTIYF. CDR3 sequence (DNA): TGTGCCACCAGTGACCGGACGGGTAACTCTGGAAACACCATATATTTT.